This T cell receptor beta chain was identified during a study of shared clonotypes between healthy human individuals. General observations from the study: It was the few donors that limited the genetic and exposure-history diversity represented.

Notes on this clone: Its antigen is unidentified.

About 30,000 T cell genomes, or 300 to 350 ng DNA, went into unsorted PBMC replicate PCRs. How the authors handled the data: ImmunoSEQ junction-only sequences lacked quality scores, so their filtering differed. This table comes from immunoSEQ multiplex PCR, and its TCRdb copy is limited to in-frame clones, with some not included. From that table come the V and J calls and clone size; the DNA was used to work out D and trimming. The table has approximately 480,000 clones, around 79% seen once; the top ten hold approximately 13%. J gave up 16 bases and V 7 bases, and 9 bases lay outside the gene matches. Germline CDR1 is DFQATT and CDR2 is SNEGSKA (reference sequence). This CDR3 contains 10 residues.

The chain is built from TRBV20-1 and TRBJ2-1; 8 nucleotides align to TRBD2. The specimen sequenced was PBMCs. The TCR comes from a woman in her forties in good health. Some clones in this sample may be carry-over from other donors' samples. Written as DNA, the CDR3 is TGCAGTGTGCGGGAGGCCCGGTTATTCTTC. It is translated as CSVREARLFF.